This entry is about one T cell receptor (beta chain). Profiling relied on immunoSEQ multiplex PCR, and the TCRdb table lists in-frame clones only, not all of them. Found here are approximately 65,000 clones, 75% to 95% of them singletons; the top ten hold 5% to 5.5%. Trimming removed 6 bases at V and 0 bases at J, with 9 bases between. This CDR3 is 14 amino acids long. The germline gives CDR1 MNHEY, CDR2 SMNVEV (reference sequence). This entry belongs to a study of blood T cell repertoires in COVID-19. The chain uses TRBV27 and TRBJ1-5; unclear D gene. This TCR came from a woman aged 18-29 years with acute or convalescent COVID-19. Sequenced input: peripheral blood. CDR3 in DNA: TGTGCCAGCAGCTCATCGAGTAGCAATCAGCCCCAGCATTTT. Its translation: CASSSSSSNQPQHF.